Listed here are 8 T cell receptor beta chains from one sample, sequenced in a study of shared clonotypes between healthy human individuals. It was CD45RO-negative cells, positively selected for CCR7, that made up naive CD8 cells, with terminally differentiated effector memory CD45RA+ cells excluded. Libraries were prepared by immunoSEQ multiplex PCR; TCRdb keeps only in-frame clonotypes and omits some of them. The sample lists 630,000 or so clones; 98% were seen once. The source material was naive CD8+ T cells sorted from blood. These TCRs come from a man under 40 in good health.

V is TRBV4-1 and J is TRBJ2-2; 8 bases align to TRBD2. Germline V gives CDR1 MGHRA, CDR2 YSYEKL. Germline trimming cut 1 base from V and 5 bases from J; bases unmatched to any gene: 6. The CDR3 extends over 16 amino acids. CDR3 amino acids: CASSQVREGLTGELFF. The CDR3 nucleotides read TGCGCCAGCAGCCAAGTCCGGGAGGGCCTTACCGGGGAGCTGTTTTTT.

The chain has TRBV11-2 and TRBJ2-1; D remains ambiguous. This CDR3 comprises 16 residues. The V and J ends lost 4 bases and 8 bases respectively, with 21 bases between them. The V gene's germline CDR1 is SGHAT and CDR2 FQNNGV. CDR3 residues: CASSSFDVPRMHEQFF. CDR3 DNA sequence: TGTGCCAGCAGCTCCTTTGACGTCCCTAGGATGCATGAGCAGTTCTTC.

The genes are TRBV6-5 and TRBJ2-1, with 15 bases lining up with TRBD2. The CDR3 covers 15 residues. Germline CDR1 is MNHEY and CDR2 is SVGAGI. V lost 6 bases to trimming and J lost 9 bases; unmatched junction nucleotides: 6. CDR3 nucleotide sequence: TGTGCCAGCAGCCGCGGACTAGCGGGAGGGAGTGAGCAGTTCTTC. Protein sequence: CASSRGLAGGSEQFF.

To note about this clone: In the same sample, other DNA sequences code for this CDR3. This chain uses TRBV2 with TRBJ2-1; no clear D gene. The CDR3 totals 12 residues. V was pared by 8 bases and J by 1 base, with 6 bases between. Germline CDR1 is SNHLY and CDR2 is FYNNEI. The CDR3 region is CASRGSYNEQFF. CDR3 nucleotides: TGTGCCAGCCGCGGATCCTACAATGAGCAGTTCTTC.

Regarding this clone: Other DNA variants within this sample encode the same CDR3. This chain links TRBV9 with TRBJ1-1; D remains unclear. V lost 2 bases, J lost 6 bases, and 8 bases lay in between. This CDR3 comprises 12 residues. The germline gives CDR1 SGDLS, CDR2 YYNGEE. The CDR3 DNA follows: TGTGCCAGCAGCGTCGACGGGGCTGAAGCTTTCTTT. Amino acids: CASSVDGAEAFF.

This clone has just one count. V usage is TRBV19 and J usage is TRBJ2-7, with D possibly being TRBD2 (5 bases). CDR3 length equals 15 residues. Trimming took off 3 bases at V and 3 bases at J, with 15 bases between the two ends. Germline CDR1 is LNHDA and CDR2 is SQIVND (reference sequence). DNA for the CDR3: TGTGCCAGTAGTATTCTGGCGGGCCCGGACTACGAGCAGTACTTC. It codes for CASSILAGPDYEQYF. Combining the CDR3 with reference TRBV19 and TRBJ2-7 gives the whole variable domain DGGITQSPKYLFRKEGQNVTLSCEQNLNHDAMYWYRQDPGQGLRLIYYSQIVNDFQKGDIAEGYSVSREKKESFPLTVTSAQKNPTAFYLCASSILAGPDYEQYFGPGTRLTVT.

This sequence joins TRBV25-1 and TRBJ2-3; TRBD2 agrees at 9 bases. The CDR3 has 17 amino acids. The germline gives CDR1 MGHDK, CDR2 SYGVNS. Germline trimming cut 2 bases from V and 6 bases from J; bases unmatched to any gene: 12. The CDR3 DNA reads TGTGCCAGCAGTGAAAGTGAAGTAGCGGGAGTCCTGGATACGCAGTATTTT. It is translated as CASSESEVAGVLDTQYF.

This chain links TRBV11-2 with TRBJ1-2, with 8 positions matching TRBD1. Germline V gene lookup returns CDR1 SGHAT and CDR2 FQNNGV. The CDR3 covers 15 residues. V dropped 6 bases and J dropped 2; count of bases not matched to a gene: 8. In nucleotides, the CDR3 is TGTGCCAGCAGTCCATCCGGGGACAGGAACTATGGCTACACCTTC. It is translated as CASSPSGDRNYGYTF.